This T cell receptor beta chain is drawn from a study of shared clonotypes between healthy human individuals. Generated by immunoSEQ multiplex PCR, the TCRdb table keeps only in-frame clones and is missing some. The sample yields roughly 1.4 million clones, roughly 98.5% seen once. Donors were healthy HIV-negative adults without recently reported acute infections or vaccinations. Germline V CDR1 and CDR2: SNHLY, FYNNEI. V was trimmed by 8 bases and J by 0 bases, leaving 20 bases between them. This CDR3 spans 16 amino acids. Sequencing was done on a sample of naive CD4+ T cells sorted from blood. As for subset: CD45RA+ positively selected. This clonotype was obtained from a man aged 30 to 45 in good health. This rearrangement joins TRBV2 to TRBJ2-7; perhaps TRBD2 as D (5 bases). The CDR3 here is CASDASRTGISYEQYF. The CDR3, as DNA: TGTGCCAGCGATGCTTCACGGACTGGCATCTCCTACGAGCAGTACTTC. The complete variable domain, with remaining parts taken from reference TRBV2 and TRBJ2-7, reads EPEVTQTPSHQVTQMGQEVILRCVPISNHLYFYWYRQILGQKVEFLVSFYNNEISEKSEIFDDQFSVERPDGSNFTLKIRSTKLEDSAMYFCASDASRTGISYEQYFGPGTRLTVT.